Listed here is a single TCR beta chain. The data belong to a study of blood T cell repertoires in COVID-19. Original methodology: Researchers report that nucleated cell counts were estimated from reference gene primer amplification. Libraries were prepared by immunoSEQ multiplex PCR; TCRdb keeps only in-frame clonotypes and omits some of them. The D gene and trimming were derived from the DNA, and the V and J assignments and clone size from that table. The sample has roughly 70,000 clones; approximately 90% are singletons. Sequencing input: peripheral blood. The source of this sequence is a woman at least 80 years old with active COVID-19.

The CDR3 nucleotides are TGTGCCAGCAGGTGGGGCATGAACACTGAAGCTTTCTTT. Translating gives CASRWGMNTEAFF. The rearrangement links TRBV27 to TRBJ1-1; D perhaps matches TRBD1 (5 bases). The CDR3 has 13 amino acids. Trimming shortened V by 6 bases and J by 0 bases, and 8 bases separated the two germline ends. Per the germline V gene, CDR1 is MNHEY and CDR2 is SMNVEV (reference sequence).